The subject of this entry is one TCR beta chain. The data derive from a study of blood T cell repertoires in COVID-19. Sequencing used immunoSEQ multiplex PCR; TCRdb keeps in-frame clones, though not all of them. The sample records 150,000 to 170,000 clones, about three quarters being singletons. The germline gives CDR1 SGHTA, CDR2 FQGNSA. The length of the CDR3 is 15 residues. V trimming: 5 bases; J trimming: 2 bases; junction bases outside the gene matches: 8. The chain joins TRBV7-2 to TRBJ1-2; 7 bases are a match to TRBD1. The origin of this receptor is an elderly man with acute or convalescent COVID-19. The sequencing sample was made of peripheral blood. This CDR3 is CASSLDQGQNYGYTF. CDR3 nucleotide sequence: TGTGCCAGCAGCCTTGACCAGGGACAGAACTATGGCTACACCTTC.